The rows below give T cell receptor beta chains drawn from one sample of a study of T cells in Graves' hyperthyroidism and ophthalmopathy. TCRdb used MiXCR to reprocess the multiplex PCR reads, holding one entry per CDR3 protein. The sample contains roughly 300,000 distinct CDR3 sequences, about 15% of which appear only once. The material sequenced was blood. Receptor source: a woman younger than 45 with Graves' hyperthyroidism. The CDR3 runs from the conserved cysteine through the conserved F or W. Fields, in order: V gene, clone size, J gene, D gene, CDR3 protein, CDR3 DNA. D genes are given only for firm matches. Clone size is shown for a subset of rows, as once, few, many or a class of expanded clone.

>TRBV12-3/TRBV12-4|once|TRBJ2-3|.
CASSRSSQPDTQYF
TGTGCCAGCAGCCGAAGCTCACAACCAGATACGCAGTATTTT
>TRBV14|.|TRBJ2-5|TRBD1
CASSQEGGSGTQYF
TGTGCCAGCAGCCAAGAAGGGGGCAGCGGGACCCAGTACTTC
>TRBV14|few|TRBJ2-7|TRBD2
CASSQGGGRAPLYEQYF
TGTGCCAGCAGCCAAGGGGGCGGGAGGGCCCCTCTCTACGAGCAGTACTTC
>TRBV6-2/TRBV6-3|.|TRBJ2-3|.
CASSYIQSLTDTQYF
TGTGCCAGCAGTTACATACAGTCACTCACAGATACGCAGTATTTT
>TRBV12-3/TRBV12-4|many|TRBJ2-5|.
CASSFRDAIQETQYF
TGTGCCAGCAGTTTCCGGGACGCAATCCAAGAGACCCAGTACTTC
>TRBV11-2|many|TRBJ2-1|TRBD2
CASSLKVSGTNNEQFF
TGTGCCAGCAGCTTAAAGGTTAGCGGGACGAACAATGAGCAGTTCTTC
>TRBV12-3/TRBV12-4|many|TRBJ2-5|TRBD2
CASQPGTSGRAHQETQYF
TGTGCCAGTCAACCGGGGACTAGCGGGAGGGCCCACCAAGAGACCCAGTACTTC
>TRBV10-3|many|TRBJ1-2|TRBD1
CAISELDRPLRGYGYTF
TGTGCCATCAGTGAGTTGGACAGGCCCCTTAGGGGTTATGGCTACACCTTC
>TRBV29-1|.|TRBJ2-7|.
CSVEVSSYEQYF
TGCAGCGTTGAAGTAAGCAGTTACGAGCAGTACTTC
>TRBV12-3/TRBV12-4|many|TRBJ2-7|.
CASSVQLVSYEQYF
TGTGCCAGCAGCGTCCAATTGGTCTCCTACGAGCAGTACTTC
>TRBV20-1|many|TRBJ1-2|.
CSARAAGTPDYGYTF
TGCAGTGCTAGAGCCGCCGGGACACCAGACTATGGCTACACCTTC
>TRBV3-1|.|TRBJ1-4|TRBD1
CASSQEGQGVEKLFF
TGTGCCAGCAGCCAAGAAGGGCAGGGGGTTGAAAAACTGTTTTTT
>TRBV29-1|many|TRBJ2-3|TRBD2
CSIATSGNTDTQYF
TGCAGCATAGCGACTAGCGGGAACACAGATACGCAGTATTTT
>TRBV5-1|many|TRBJ2-3|.
CASGRGGTDTQYF
TGCGCCAGCGGGCGGGGTGGGACAGATACGCAGTATTTT
>TRBV3-1|few|TRBJ2-2|.
CASSPQTVTNTGELFF
TGTGCCAGCAGCCCCCAAACAGTTACGAACACCGGGGAGCTGTTTTTT
>TRBV9|.|TRBJ1-2|.
CASSQVGSGYGYTF
TGTGCCAGCAGCCAAGTGGGCTCGGGATATGGCTACACCTTC
>TRBV27|many|TRBJ2-5|TRBD2
CASSPTLVAGYQETQYF
TGTGCCAGCAGTCCCACATTGGTAGCGGGGTACCAAGAGACCCAGTACTTC
>TRBV19|few|TRBJ1-5|.
CASSQAGTYQPQHF
TGTGCCAGTAGTCAGGCAGGCACCTATCAGCCCCAGCATTTT
>TRBV28|many|TRBJ2-5|TRBD2
CASSSPGLEAETQYF
TGTGCCAGCAGTTCCCCGGGACTAGAAGCTGAGACCCAGTACTTC
>TRBV11-1|many|TRBJ1-5|.
CASSLALNQPQHF
TGTGCCAGCAGCTTAGCATTAAACCAGCCCCAGCATTTT
>TRBV5-1|few|TRBJ2-5|.
CASSTYQETQYF
TGCGCCAGCAGCACCTACCAAGAGACCCAGTACTTC
>TRBV7-8|many|TRBJ2-1|.
CASSLGRRRGSNEQFF
TGTGCCAGCAGCTTAGGGAGGCGAAGAGGAAGCAATGAGCAGTTCTTC
>TRBV29-1|.|TRBJ2-7|.
CSVEDGEDSSYEQYF
TGCAGCGTTGAAGATGGGGAGGACAGCTCCTACGAGCAGTACTTC
>TRBV29-1|.|TRBJ2-4|TRBD1
CSAATGVAKNIQYF
TGCAGCGCCGCGACAGGGGTAGCCAAAAACATTCAGTACTTC
>TRBV28|many|TRBJ1-2|.
CASSLEGGWYGYTF
TGTGCCAGCAGTTTGGAGGGCGGGTGGTATGGCTACACCTTC
>TRBV19|.|TRBJ2-2|TRBD1
CATRDRGSPEELFF
TGTGCCACCCGGGACAGGGGCTCCCCCGAGGAGCTGTTTTTT
>TRBV7-9|.|TRBJ2-1|TRBD2
CASSWDTGLAGVGEQFF
TGTGCCAGCAGCTGGGACACCGGACTAGCGGGAGTGGGGGAGCAGTTCTTC
>TRBV7-2|few|TRBJ2-3|.
CASSTQGLHTDTQYF
TGTGCCAGCAGCACACAAGGACTCCACACAGATACGCAGTATTTT
>TRBV29-1|many|TRBJ2-1|.
CSVAVGTGYNEQFF
TGCAGCGTTGCGGTCGGAACGGGATACAATGAGCAGTTCTTC
>TRBV28|.|TRBJ1-5|.
CASGGRTVGYSNQPQHF
TGTGCCAGCGGTGGGCGGACAGTAGGGTATAGCAATCAGCCCCAGCATTTT
>TRBV7-9|.|TRBJ2-7|.
CASSPVGGNYEQYF
TGTGCCAGCAGCCCAGTCGGCGGAAACTACGAGCAGTACTTC
>TRBV10-3|.|TRBJ1-2|TRBD1
CAIFEDRVIDYGYTF
TGTGCCATCTTCGAGGACAGGGTGATCGATTATGGCTACACCTTC
>TRBV12-3/TRBV12-4|many|TRBJ2-7|TRBD1
CASSEQDRVYEQYF
TGTGCCAGCAGTGAGCAGGACAGGGTCTACGAGCAGTACTTC
>TRBV27|.|TRBJ2-2|.
CASSPYKLLGRTGELFF
TGTGCCAGCAGTCCCTACAAATTACTAGGACGGACCGGGGAGCTGTTTTTT
>TRBV20-1|few|TRBJ2-5|.
CSAFDIGLQETQYF
TGCAGTGCCTTCGACATTGGACTGCAAGAGACCCAGTACTTC
>TRBV16|.|TRBJ1-1|.
CASSQLTGLGPEAFF
TGTGCCAGCAGCCAATTAACTGGCTTAGGTCCTGAAGCTTTCTTT
>TRBV12-3/TRBV12-4|many|TRBJ1-1|.
CASSLGGVGAFF
TGTGCCAGCAGTTTAGGAGGGGTGGGAGCTTTCTTT
>TRBV29-1|.|TRBJ2-7|.
CSVEEGLYEQYF
TGCAGCGTTGAAGAGGGGCTGTACGAGCAGTACTTC
>TRBV28|many|TRBJ2-3|.
CASSFGNLDTQYF
TGTGCCAGCAGTTTCGGGAATTTAGATACGCAGTATTTT
>TRBV4-2|.|TRBJ1-1|TRBD1
CASSQEDRVRTEAFF
TGTGCCAGCAGCCAAGAAGACAGGGTACGGACTGAAGCTTTCTTT
>TRBV11-2|many|TRBJ2-7|.
CASSLVGGLSYEQYF
TGTGCCAGCAGCTTAGTCGGGGGCCTCTCCTACGAGCAGTACTTC
>TRBV12-3/TRBV12-4|many|TRBJ2-3|TRBD1
CASSPGTDPTDTQYF
TGTGCCAGCAGCCCCGGGACAGATCCCACAGATACGCAGTATTTT
>TRBV11-2|many|TRBJ2-7|.
CASTYTGEAAYEQYF
TGTGCCAGCACCTACACGGGGGAGGCCGCCTACGAGCAGTACTTC